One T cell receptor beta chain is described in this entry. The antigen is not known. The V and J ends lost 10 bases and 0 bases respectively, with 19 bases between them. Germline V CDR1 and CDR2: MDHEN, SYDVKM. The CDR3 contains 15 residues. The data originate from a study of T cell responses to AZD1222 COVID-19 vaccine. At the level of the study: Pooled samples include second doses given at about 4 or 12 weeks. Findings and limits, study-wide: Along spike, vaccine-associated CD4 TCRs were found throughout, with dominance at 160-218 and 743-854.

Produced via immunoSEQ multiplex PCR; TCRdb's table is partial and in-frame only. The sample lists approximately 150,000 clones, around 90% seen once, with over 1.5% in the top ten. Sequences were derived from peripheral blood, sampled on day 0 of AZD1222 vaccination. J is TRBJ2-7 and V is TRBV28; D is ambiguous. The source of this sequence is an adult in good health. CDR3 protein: CATRAGDTTSYEQYF. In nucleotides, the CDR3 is TGTGCCACCCGAGCAGGCGACACAACCTCCTACGAGCAGTACTTC.